The clone carrying this T cell receptor beta chain has only a few counts. Its antigen is not identified. This specimen belongs to a study of T cells in Graves' hyperthyroidism and ophthalmopathy. Study-wide findings and caveats: Ophthalmopathy and stable hyperthyroidism were separated by a 13 V-J model.

Diagnostic decisions used clinical symptoms, serum thyroxine and TRAb, thyroid ultrasound and orbital computed tomography. PBMCs stemmed from more than 7.5 ml fresh peripheral blood. Researchers took RNA transcripts and amplified the TCR beta CDR3 regions from them. First-round RT-PCR with HTBI primers amplified the TCR CDR3 region. TCRdb analysed the multiplex PCR reads with MiXCR anew, one entry per CDR3 protein. The sample shows some 420,000 distinct CDR3 sequences, approximately 14% of them seen only once. V shed 4 bases and J shed 0 bases, with 16 bases lying between them. The CDR3 runs to 16 residues. Germline CDR1 is PRHDT and CDR2 is FYEKMQ (reference sequence).

This chain connects TRBV13 to TRBJ2-7; the D is unclear. Sequenced input: blood. This TCR came from a young woman with Graves' hyperthyroidism. The CDR3 DNA reads as TGTGCCAGCAGCTCCCGGTTGGCTGCTAACTCCTACGAGCAGTACTTC. Translated: CASSSRLAANSYEQYF.